This entry features one TCR beta chain sequence. The entry originates in a study of blood T cell repertoires in COVID-19. About the study: Acute-phase and convalescent COVID-19 samples originated in the United States, Italy and Spain. Sample material is recorded as cDNA or gDNA derived from T cells, B-cell-depleted T cells, or PBMCs.

Germline CDR1 reads LNHDA; CDR2 reads SQIVND (reference sequence). This CDR3 is built from 16 residues. Germline trimming cut 7 bases from V and 4 bases from J; bases unmatched to any gene: 11. Per the authors' pipeline: Reference gene primer amplification gave estimated nucleated cell counts. Using immunoSEQ multiplex PCR, the repertoire was profiled, and TCRdb retains in-frame clones only, with some absent. Clonal size and the V and J genes are those of that table, whereas D and trimming came from the DNA. The sample has about 160,000 clones, about 80% seen once. Sequences were obtained from peripheral blood. V and J are TRBV19 and TRBJ2-2, with 8 bases lining up with TRBD2. The TCR originated in a man between 65 and 85 years old with acute or convalescent COVID-19. This chain's CDR3 is CASTPLGGALTGELFF. The CDR3 coding sequence is TGTGCCAGTACTCCCCTCGGGGGGGCCCTCACCGGGGAGCTGTTTTTT.